This T cell receptor beta chain is from a study of cytomegalovirus exposure and HLA in healthy donors. Vbeta (60) and Jbeta (13) primers were used in the PCR. Sequencing was performed with immunoSEQ multiplex PCR; in TCRdb, only in-frame clones are kept and a portion is missing. The sample lists 170,000 or so clones, more than 60% occurring once. This clone occurred once. Its antigen is undetermined. Study findings and constraints: Later work showed greater clonal expansion in HLA-associated TCR beta chains than in equally common others. Later analysis identified 15,000 to 20,000 TCR beta sequences associated with HLA alleles, using a false discovery rate threshold of 0.05. In vitro, a few CMV-associated chains proved specific for CMV antigens.

This clonotype originated in a woman in her 50s in good health and CMV-seropositive. The specimen was PBMCs.

DNA of the CDR3: TGTGCCAGCAGCGCTCGGGAGCGGGGACAAGAGACCCAGTACTTC. Translating it yields CASSARERGQETQYF. The J gene is TRBJ2-5, the V gene TRBV11-2, with 7 bases matching TRBD2. Germline V CDR1 and CDR2: SGHAT, FQNNGV. The CDR3 is 15 residues long. J gave up 2 bases and V 5 bases, and 8 bases lay outside the gene matches.